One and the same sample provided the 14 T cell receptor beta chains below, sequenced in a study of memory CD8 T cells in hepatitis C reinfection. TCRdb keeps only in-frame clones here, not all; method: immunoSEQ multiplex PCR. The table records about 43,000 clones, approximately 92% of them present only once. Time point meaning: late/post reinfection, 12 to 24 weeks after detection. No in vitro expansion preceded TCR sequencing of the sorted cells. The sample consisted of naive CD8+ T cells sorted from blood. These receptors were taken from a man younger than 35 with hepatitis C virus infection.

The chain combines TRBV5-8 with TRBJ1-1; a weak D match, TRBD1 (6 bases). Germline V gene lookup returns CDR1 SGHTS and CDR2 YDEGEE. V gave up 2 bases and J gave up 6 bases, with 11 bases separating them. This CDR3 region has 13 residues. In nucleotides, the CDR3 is TGTGCCAGCAGCTTTAACGGACAGCCTGAAGCTTTCTTT. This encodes CASSFNGQPEAFF.

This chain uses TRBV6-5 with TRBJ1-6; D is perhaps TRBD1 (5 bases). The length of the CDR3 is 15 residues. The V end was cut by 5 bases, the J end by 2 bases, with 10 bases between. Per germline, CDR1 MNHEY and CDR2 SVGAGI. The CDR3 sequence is CASSNQGTYNSPLHF. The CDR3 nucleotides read TGTGCCAGCAGTAATCAGGGCACCTATAATTCACCCCTCCACTTT.

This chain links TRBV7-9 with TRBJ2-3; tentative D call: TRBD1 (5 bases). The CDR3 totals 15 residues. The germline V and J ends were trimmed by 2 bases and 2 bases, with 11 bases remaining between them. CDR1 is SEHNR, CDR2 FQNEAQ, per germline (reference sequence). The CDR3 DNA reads TGTGCCAGCAGCTTACAGGGCTCTTTCACAGATACGCAGTATTTT. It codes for CASSLQGSFTDTQYF.

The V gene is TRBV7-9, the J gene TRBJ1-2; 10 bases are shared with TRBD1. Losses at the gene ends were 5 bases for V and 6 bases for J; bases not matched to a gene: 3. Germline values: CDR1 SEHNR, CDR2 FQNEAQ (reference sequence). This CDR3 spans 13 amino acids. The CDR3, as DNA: TGTGCCAGCAGCGGGGACAGGGGAGATGGCTACACCTTC. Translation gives CASSGDRGDGYTF. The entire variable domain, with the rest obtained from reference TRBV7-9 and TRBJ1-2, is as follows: DTGVSQNPRHKITKRGQNVTFRCDPISEHNRLYWYRQTLGQGPEFLTYFQNEAQLEKSRLLSDRFSAERPKGSFSTLEIQRTEQGDSAMYLCASSGDRGDGYTFGSGTRLTVV.

Here the CDR3 DNA reads TGTGCCAGCAGTCCTAAACCGGGACTAGCGCGCGAGCAGTACTTC. Its translation is CASSPKPGLAREQYF. The gene calls are TRBV28 and TRBJ2-7; 10 bases fit TRBD2. CDR1 MDHEN and CDR2 SYDVKM come from the germline V gene. With V trimmed by 5 bases and J by 6 bases, 10 bases remained unmatched. This CDR3 comprises 15 residues.

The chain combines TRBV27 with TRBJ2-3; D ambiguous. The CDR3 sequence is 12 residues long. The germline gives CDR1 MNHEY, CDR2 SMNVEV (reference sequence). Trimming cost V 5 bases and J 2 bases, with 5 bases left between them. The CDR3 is CASSAITDTQYF. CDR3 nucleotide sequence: TGTGCCAGCAGTGCTATCACAGATACGCAGTATTTT.

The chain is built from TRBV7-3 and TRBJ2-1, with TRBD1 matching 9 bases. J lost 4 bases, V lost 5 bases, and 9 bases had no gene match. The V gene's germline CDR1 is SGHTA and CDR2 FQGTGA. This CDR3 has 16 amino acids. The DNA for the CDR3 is TGTGCCAGCAGCATAATACCCGGGACAGGGTACAATGAGCAGTTCTTC. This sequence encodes CASSIIPGTGYNEQFF.

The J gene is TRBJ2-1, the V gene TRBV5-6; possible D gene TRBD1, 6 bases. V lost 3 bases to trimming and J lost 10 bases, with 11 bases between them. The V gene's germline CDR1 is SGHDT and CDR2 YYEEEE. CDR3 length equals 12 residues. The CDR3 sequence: CASSSDSREQFF. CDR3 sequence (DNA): TGTGCCAGCAGCTCGGACAGCCGGGAGCAGTTCTTC.

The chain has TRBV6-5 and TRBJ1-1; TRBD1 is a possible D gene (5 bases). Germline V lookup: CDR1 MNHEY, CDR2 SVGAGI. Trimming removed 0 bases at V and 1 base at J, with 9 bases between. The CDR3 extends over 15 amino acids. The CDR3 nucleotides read TGTGCCAGCAGTTACTCCCAGGGAAGGAACACTGAAGCTTTCTTT. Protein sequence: CASSYSQGRNTEAFF.

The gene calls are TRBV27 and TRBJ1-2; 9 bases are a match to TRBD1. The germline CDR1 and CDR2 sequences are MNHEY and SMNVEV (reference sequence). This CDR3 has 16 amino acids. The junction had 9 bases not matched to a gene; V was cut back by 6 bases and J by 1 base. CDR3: CASRQPGQGNNYGYTF. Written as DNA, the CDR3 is TGTGCCAGCAGGCAACCGGGACAGGGAAATAACTATGGCTACACCTTC.

The CDR3 DNA follows: TGTGCCAGCGAATCGAGCGGGAGCAACGAGCAGTACTTC. Translated, it gives CASESSGSNEQYF. The chain joins TRBV28 to TRBJ2-7, with 8 positions matching TRBD2. CDR1 and CDR2 (germline): MDHEN, SYDVKM. The CDR3 is 13 amino acids. Trimming took 8 bases from V and 5 from J; bases not matched to a gene: 8. The whole variable domain, remainder taken from reference TRBV28 and TRBJ2-7, is DVKVTQSSRYLVKRTGEKVFLECVQDMDHENMFWYRQDPGLGLRLIYFSYDVKMKEKGDIPEGYSVSREKKERFSLILESASTNQTSMYLCASESSGSNEQYFGPGTRLTVT.

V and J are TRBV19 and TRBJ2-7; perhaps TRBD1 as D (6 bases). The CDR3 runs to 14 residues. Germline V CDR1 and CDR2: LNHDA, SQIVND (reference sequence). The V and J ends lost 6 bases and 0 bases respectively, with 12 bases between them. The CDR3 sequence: CASSPDRSSYEQYF. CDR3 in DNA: TGTGCCAGTAGCCCTGACAGGTCCTCCTACGAGCAGTACTTC.

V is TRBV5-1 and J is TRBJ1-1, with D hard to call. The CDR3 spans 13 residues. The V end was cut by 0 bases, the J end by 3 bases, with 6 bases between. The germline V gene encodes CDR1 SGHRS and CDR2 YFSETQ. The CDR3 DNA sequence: TGCGCCAGCAGCTTGGCAGGATACACTGAAGCTTTCTTT. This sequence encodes CASSLAGYTEAFF.

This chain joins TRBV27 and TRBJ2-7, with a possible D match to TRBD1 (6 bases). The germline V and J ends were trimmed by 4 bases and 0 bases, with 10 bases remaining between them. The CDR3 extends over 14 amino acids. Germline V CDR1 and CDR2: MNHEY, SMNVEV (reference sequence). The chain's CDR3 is CASSSTGSSYEQYF. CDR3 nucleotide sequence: TGTGCCAGCAGTTCCACAGGGAGCTCCTACGAGCAGTACTTC.